This T cell receptor (beta chain) emerged from a study of neoadjuvant anti-PD-1 for oral cavity cancer. Study-wide results and limits: Treg/Th17 ratio rose with pretreatment blood and fell with post-treatment tumor TCRbeta clonality.

Profiled with immunoSEQ multiplex PCR; TCRdb holds only in-frame clones, not every one. The data show some 61,000 clones, with approximately 81% seen just once and roughly 3.4% held by the top ten. The time point: after neoadjuvant nivolumab, at surgical resection. A remark on this clone: Antigen unknown.

Germline CDR1 reads SGHRS; CDR2 reads YFSETQ. The CDR3 contains 17 residues. Trimming took off 0 bases at V and 0 bases at J, with 13 bases between the two ends. This clonotype was obtained from a person aged 35-80 years with oral cavity squamous cell carcinoma. V usage is TRBV5-1 and J usage is TRBJ1-3; the D is unclear. The sample in question was PBMCs, obtained after nivolumab (anti-PD-1) treatment. The CDR3 sequence is CASSLEPPGSSGNTIYF. DNA for the CDR3: TGCGCCAGCAGCTTGGAACCGCCCGGGAGCTCTGGAAACACCATATATTTT.